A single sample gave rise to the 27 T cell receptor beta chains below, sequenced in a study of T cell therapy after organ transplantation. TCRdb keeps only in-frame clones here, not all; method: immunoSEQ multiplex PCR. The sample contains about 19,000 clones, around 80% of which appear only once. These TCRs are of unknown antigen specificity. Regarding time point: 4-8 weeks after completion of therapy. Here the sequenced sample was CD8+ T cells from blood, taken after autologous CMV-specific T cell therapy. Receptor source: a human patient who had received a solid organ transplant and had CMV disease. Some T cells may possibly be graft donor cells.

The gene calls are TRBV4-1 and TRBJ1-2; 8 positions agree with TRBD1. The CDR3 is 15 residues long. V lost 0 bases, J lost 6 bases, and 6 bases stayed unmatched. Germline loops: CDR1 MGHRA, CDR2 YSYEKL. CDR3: CASSQDPGQANGYTF. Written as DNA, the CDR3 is TGCGCCAGCAGCCAAGACCCGGGACAGGCGAATGGCTACACCTTC.

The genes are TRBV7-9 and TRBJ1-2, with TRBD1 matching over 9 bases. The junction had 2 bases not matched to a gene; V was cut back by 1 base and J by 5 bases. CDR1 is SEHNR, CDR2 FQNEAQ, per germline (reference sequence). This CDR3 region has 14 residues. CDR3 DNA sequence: TGTGCCAGCAGCTTAGTTGGGACAGGGTATGGCTACACCTTC. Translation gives CASSLVGTGYGYTF.

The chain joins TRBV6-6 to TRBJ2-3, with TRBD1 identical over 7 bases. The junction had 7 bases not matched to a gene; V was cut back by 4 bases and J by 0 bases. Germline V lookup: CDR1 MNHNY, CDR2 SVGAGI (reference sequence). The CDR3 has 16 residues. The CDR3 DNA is TGTGCCAGCAGTTCCGGGACAGCCACTAGCACAGATACGCAGTATTTT. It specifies CASSSGTATSTDTQYF.

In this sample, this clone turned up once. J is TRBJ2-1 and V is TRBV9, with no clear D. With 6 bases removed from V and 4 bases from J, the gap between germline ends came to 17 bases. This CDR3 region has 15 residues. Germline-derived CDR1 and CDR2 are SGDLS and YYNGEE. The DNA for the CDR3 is TGTGCCAGCACGCGGTCGGGTTTAATGTACAATGAGCAGTTCTTC. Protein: CASTRSGLMYNEQFF.

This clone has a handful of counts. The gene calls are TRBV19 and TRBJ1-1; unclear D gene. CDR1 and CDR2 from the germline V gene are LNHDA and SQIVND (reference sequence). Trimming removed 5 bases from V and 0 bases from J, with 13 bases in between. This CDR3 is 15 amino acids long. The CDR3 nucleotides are TGTGCCAGTAGTGTACTCCCTGGCATGAACACTGAAGCTTTCTTT. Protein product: CASSVLPGMNTEAFF. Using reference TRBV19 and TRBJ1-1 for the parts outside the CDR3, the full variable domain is DGGITQSPKYLFRKEGQNVTLSCEQNLNHDAMYWYRQDPGQGLRLIYYSQIVNDFQKGDIAEGYSVSREKKESFPLTVTSAQKNPTAFYLCASSVLPGMNTEAFFGQGTRLTVV.

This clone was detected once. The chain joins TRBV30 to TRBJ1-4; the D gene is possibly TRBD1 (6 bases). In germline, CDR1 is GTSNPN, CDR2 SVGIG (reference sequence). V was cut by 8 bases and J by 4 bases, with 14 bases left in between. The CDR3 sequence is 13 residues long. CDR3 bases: TGTGCCAGCCGCGCAGGGGATAATGAAAAACTGTTTTTT. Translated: CASRAGDNEKLFF.

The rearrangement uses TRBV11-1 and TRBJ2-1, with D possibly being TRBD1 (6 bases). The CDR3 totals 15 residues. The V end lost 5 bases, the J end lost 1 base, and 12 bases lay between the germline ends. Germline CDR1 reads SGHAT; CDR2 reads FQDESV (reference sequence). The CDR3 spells CASSLVGGSYNEQFF. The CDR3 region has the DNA TGTGCCAGCAGCCTAGTAGGGGGATCCTACAATGAGCAGTTCTTC.

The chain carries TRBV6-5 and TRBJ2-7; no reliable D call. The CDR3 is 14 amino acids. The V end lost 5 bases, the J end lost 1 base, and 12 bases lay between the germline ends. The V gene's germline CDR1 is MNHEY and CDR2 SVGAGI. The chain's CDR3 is CASSHSTESYEQYF. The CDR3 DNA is TGTGCCAGCAGTCACAGCACAGAATCCTACGAGCAGTACTTC.

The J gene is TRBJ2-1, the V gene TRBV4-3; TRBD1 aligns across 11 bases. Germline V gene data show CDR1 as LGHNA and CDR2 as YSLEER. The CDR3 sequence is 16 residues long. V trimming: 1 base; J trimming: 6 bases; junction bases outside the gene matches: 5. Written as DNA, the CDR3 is TGCGCCAGCAGCCAAGGCCCCGGGACAGGGGGCAATGAGCAGTTCTTC. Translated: CASSQGPGTGGNEQFF.

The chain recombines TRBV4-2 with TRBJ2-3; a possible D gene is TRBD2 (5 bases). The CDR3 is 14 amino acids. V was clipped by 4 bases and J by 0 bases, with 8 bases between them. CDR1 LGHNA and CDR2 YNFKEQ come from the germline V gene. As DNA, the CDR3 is TGTGCCAGCAGCCCCCCGGGGAGCACAGATACGCAGTATTTT. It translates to CASSPPGSTDTQYF.

CDR3 DNA sequence: TGTGCCAGCACGTCGGAGGGATATAGCAATCAGCCCCAGCATTTT. It encodes CASTSEGYSNQPQHF. The chain is built from TRBV5-6 and TRBJ1-5; D is unresolved. CDR3 length: 15 residues. The germline V and J ends were trimmed by 6 bases and 0 bases, with 13 bases remaining between them. Germline lookup yields CDR1 SGHDT and CDR2 YYEEEE. The full variable domain, its missing parts supplied by reference TRBV5-6 and TRBJ1-5, is DAGVTQSPTHLIKTRGQQVTLRCSPKSGHDTVSWYQQALGQGPQFIFQYYEEEERQRGNFPDRFSGHQFPNYSSELNVNALLLGDSALYLCASTSEGYSNQPQHFGDGTRLSIL.

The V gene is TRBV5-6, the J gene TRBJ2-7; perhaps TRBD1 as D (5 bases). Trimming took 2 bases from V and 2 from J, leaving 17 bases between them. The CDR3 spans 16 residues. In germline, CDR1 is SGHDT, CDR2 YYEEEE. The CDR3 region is CASSLEVSRAPYEQYF. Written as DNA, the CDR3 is TGTGCCAGCAGCTTAGAAGTGAGCAGGGCCCCCTACGAGCAGTACTTC.

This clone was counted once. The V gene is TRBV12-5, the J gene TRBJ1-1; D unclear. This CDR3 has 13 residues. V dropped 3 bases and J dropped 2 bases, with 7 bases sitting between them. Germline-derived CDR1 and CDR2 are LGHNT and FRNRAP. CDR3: CASGFQLNTEAFF. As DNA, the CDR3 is TGTGCTAGTGGTTTTCAGCTAAACACTGAAGCTTTCTTT.

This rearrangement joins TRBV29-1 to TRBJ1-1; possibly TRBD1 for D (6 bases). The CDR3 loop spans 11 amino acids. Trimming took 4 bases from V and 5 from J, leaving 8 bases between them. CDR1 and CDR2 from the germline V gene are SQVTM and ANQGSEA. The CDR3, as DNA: TGCAGCGTTGTTAGGGGGACTGAAGCTTTCTTT. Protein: CSVVRGTEAFF.

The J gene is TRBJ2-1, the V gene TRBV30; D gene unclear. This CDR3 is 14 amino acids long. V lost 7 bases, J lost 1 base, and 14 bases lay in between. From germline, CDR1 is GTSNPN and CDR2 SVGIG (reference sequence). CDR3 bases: TGTGCCTTACCTCGGCAGGCGTCCTACAATGAGCAGTTCTTC. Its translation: CALPRQASYNEQFF.

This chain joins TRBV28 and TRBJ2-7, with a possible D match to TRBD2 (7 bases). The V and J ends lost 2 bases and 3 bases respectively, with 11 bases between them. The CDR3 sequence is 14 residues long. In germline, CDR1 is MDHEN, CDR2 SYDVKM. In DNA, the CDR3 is TGTGCCAGCAGTTTAGCGGGGGCCGACTACGAGCAGTACTTC. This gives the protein CASSLAGADYEQYF.

As DNA, the CDR3 is TGTGCCACCACCGGAAGCGGGAGTTCCTACAATGAGCAGTTCTTC. The encoded protein is CATTGSGSSYNEQFF. The chain recombines TRBV10-3 with TRBJ2-1; 8 bases match TRBD2. V lost 10 bases, J lost 1 base, and 9 bases stayed unmatched. Germline CDR1 reads ENHRY; CDR2 reads SYGVKD. The CDR3 sequence is 15 residues long.

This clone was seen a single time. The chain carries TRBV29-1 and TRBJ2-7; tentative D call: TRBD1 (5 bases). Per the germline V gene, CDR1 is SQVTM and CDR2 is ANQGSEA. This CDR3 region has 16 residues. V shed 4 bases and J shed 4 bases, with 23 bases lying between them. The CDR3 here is CSVVSLTVPRTYEQYF. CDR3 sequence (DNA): TGCAGCGTTGTCTCCCTGACAGTCCCCCGAACTTACGAGCAGTACTTC.

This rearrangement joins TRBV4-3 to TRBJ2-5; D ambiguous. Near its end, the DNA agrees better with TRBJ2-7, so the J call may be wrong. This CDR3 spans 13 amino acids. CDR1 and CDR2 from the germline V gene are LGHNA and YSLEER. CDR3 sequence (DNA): TGCGCCAGCAGCTTAGCCTTGAACTACGAGCAGTACTTC. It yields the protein CASSLALNYEQYF.

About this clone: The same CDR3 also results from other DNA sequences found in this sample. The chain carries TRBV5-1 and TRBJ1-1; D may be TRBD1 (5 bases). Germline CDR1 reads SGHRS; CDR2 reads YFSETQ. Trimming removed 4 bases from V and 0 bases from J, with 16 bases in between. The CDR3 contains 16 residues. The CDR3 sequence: CASSPFDGTVNTEAFF. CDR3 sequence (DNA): TGCGCCAGCAGCCCATTCGACGGGACTGTGAACACTGAAGCTTTCTTT.

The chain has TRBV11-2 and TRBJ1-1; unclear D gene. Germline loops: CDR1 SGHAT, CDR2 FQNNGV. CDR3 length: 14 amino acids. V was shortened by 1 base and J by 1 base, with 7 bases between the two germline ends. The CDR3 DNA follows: TGTGCCAGCAGCTTAGGTTATCGGAACACTGAAGCTTTCTTT. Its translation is CASSLGYRNTEAFF.

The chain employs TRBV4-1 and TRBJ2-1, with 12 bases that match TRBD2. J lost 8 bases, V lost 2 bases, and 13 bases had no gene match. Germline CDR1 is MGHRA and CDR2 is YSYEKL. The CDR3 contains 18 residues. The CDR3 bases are TGCGCCAGCAGCCAACAGACCCTAGCGGGAGGGTCCTGGGATGAGCAGTTCTTC. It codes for CASSQQTLAGGSWDEQFF.

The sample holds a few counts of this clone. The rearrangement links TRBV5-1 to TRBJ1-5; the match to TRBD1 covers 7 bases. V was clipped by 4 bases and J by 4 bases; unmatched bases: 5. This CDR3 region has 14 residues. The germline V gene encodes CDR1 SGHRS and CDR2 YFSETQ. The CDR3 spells CASSLGQRNQPQHF. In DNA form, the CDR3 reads TGCGCCAGCAGCCTGGGACAGAGAAATCAGCCCCAGCATTTT. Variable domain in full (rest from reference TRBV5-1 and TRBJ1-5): KAGVTQTPRYLIKTRGQQVTLSCSPISGHRSVSWYQQTPGQGLQFLFEYFSETQRNKGNFPGRFSGRQFSNSRSEMNVSTLELGDSALYLCASSLGQRNQPQHFGDGTRLSIL.

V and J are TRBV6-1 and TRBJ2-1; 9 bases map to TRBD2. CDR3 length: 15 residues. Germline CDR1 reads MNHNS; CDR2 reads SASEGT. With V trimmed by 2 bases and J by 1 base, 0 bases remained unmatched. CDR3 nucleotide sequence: TGTGCCAGCAGTGAACTAGCGGGATCCTACAATGAGCAGTTCTTC. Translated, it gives CASSELAGSYNEQFF.

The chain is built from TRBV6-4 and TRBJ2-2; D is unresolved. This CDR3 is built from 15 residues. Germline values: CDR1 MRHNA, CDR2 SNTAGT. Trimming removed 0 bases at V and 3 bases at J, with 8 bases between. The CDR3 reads CASSDSRSDTGELFF. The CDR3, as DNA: TGTGCCAGCAGTGACTCGAGAAGTGACACCGGGGAGCTGTTTTTT.

This CDR3 is CASSPGAAYSNQPQHF. The CDR3 region has the DNA TGTGCCAGCAGCCCCGGGGCAGCGTATAGCAATCAGCCCCAGCATTTT. The chain recombines TRBV5-6 with TRBJ1-5; weak D call: TRBD1 (5 bases). From germline, CDR1 is SGHDT and CDR2 YYEEEE. The CDR3 has 16 amino acids. Deletions cut 4 bases from V and 0 bases from J, with 14 bases between.

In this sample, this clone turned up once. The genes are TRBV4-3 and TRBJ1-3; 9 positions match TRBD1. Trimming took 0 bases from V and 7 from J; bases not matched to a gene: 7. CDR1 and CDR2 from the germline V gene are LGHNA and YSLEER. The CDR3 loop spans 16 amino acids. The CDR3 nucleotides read TGCGCCAGCAGCCAAGATTTTGGGACAGGGAGGAACACCATATATTTT. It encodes CASSQDFGTGRNTIYF.